The 4 T cell receptor beta chains listed next were all sequenced from one sample in a study of CD8+ T cells in alopecia areata (dated by TCRdb to the late 2010s). Receptor amplification or capture employed the immunoSEQ multiplex PCR assay. RNA was extracted from all samples and reverse transcribed into cDNA as template for TCR sequencing. The immuneACCESS repertoire file appears here via TCRdb, limited to in-frame rearrangements. These files lack a portion of the clones; in checked studies, under half of the deficit traces to unresolved V genes, and the cause of the others is not known. The sample profile shows about 11,000 clones; 61% of them were found once. The ten top clones hold more than 14% of the sample. Lesional scalp punch biopsies and peripheral blood were obtained from alopecia areata patients. Sequencing was performed on skin. Receptors originate from a human donor with alopecia areata.

The J gene is TRBJ2-3, the V gene TRBV30; either TRBD1 or TRBD2 may supply D (7 bases each). Germline lookup yields CDR1 GTSNPN and CDR2 SVGIG (reference sequence). V was shortened by 3 bases and J by 8 bases, with 18 bases between the two germline ends. This CDR3 is 14 amino acids long. For the CDR3, the DNA is TGTGCCTGGAGGAGTTCAGGGGGGAGGGTTACGCAGTATTTT. This translates into CAWRSSGGRVTQYF.

The chain employs TRBV18 and TRBJ2-3; TRBD2 is a possible D gene (5 bases). The germline CDR1 and CDR2 sequences are KGHSH and LQKENI. The V end was cut by 2 bases, the J end by 5 bases, with 5 bases between. CDR3 size: 12 residues. CDR3 amino acids: CASSPGGDTQYF. In DNA form, the CDR3 reads TGTGCCAGCTCACCAGGAGGAGATACGCAGTATTTT.

There are a few counts of this clone. The chain joins TRBV28 to TRBJ2-1; D is tentatively TRBD1 or TRBD2 (5 bases each). Germline-derived CDR1 and CDR2 are MDHEN and SYDVKM. The CDR3 totals 15 residues. Trimming shortened V by 3 bases and J by 7 bases, and 16 bases separated the two germline ends. CDR3 loop: CASSLVGTGSNEQFF. The CDR3 DNA reads TGTGCCAGCAGTTTGGTTGGGACGGGGTCTAATGAGCAGTTCTTC.

Comment on this clone: This likely comes from a read error, as the CDR3 has no conserved phenylalanine or tryptophan at its end. The chain carries TRBV5-6 and TRBJ1-1; 8 nucleotides agree with TRBD1. Trimming took 4 bases from V and 8 from J; bases not matched to a gene: 25. Germline CDR1 SGHDT, CDR2 YYEEEE. This CDR3 has 19 residues. Here the CDR3 reads CASSVGGSGGFLLVLEAFL. CDR3 DNA sequence: TGTGCCAGCAGCGTCGGTGGGTCAGGGGGCTTTCTCTTAGTCCTAGAAGCTTTCCTT.